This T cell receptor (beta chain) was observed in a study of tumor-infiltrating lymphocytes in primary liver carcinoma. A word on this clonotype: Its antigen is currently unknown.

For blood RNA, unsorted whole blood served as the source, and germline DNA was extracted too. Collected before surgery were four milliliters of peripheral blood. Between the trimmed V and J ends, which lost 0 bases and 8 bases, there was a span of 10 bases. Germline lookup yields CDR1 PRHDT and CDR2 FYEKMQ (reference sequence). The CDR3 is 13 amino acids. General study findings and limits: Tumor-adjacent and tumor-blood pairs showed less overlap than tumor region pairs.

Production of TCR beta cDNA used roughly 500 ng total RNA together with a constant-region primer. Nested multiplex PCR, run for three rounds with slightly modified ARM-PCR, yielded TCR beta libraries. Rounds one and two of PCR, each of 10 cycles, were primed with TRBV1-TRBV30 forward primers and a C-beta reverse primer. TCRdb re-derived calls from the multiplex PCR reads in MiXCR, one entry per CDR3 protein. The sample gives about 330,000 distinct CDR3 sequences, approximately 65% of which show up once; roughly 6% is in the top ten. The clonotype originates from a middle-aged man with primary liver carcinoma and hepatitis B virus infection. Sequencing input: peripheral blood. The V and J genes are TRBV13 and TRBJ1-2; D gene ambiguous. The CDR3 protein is CASSLGERGGYTF. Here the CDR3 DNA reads TGTGCCAGCAGCTTAGGAGAAAGAGGCGGCTACACCTTC.